These T cell receptor beta chains were read from a single sample in a study of T cells after yellow fever vaccination. A single record per CDR3 protein comes from TCRdb applying MiXCR to the 5' RACE reads. The sample consists of about 320,000 distinct CDR3 sequences, around 13% of them appearing once. This sample comprised CD4+ T cells sorted from PBMCs, obtained 15 days after the yellow fever booster vaccination. The receptors originated from a man between 18 and 29 years old who received the YFV17D yellow fever vaccine. CDR3s include the opening cysteine and the closing phenylalanine or tryptophan. Size is omitted from some rows. Given values are once, few, many or a class for expanded clones.

clone size,V gene,J gene,CDR3 protein
-,TRBV5-1,TRBJ2-5,CASSLGWAAVQNF
-,TRBV4-2,TRBJ1-1,CASSQVPPSGTEAFF
-,TRBV18,TRBJ1-1,CASSPRGPLNTEAFF
-,TRBV6-6,TRBJ1-4,CASRGGGGPYEKLFF
-,TRBV9,TRBJ2-7,CASSYGRGSYEQYF
few,TRBV7-9,TRBJ1-1,CASSRGQEAFF
few,TRBV7-2,TRBJ2-4,CASSPSGDIQYF
-,TRBV3-1,TRBJ1-4,CASSQDQGSANEKLFF
many,TRBV3-1,TRBJ2-7,CASSQDHMGREQYF
few,TRBV24-1,TRBJ2-5,CATGGQGSQETQYF
-,TRBV9,TRBJ1-6,CASSGSGTEVSPLHF
few,TRBV12-3/TRBV12-4,TRBJ1-5,CASGYRERNQPQHF
many,TRBV7-9,TRBJ2-5,CASSLRPRETQYF
many,TRBV6-5,TRBJ1-2,CASRESGGHGYTF
many,TRBV3-1,TRBJ2-5,CASSQEVGETQYF
many,TRBV12-3/TRBV12-4,TRBJ2-4,CATSDLAKNIQYF
few,TRBV6-5,TRBJ1-6,CASSRDPDSALHF
-,TRBV6-1,TRBJ1-4,CASSEARGWFEKLFF
few,TRBV29-1,TRBJ2-3,CSVEGGQGGSDTQYF
many,TRBV3-1,TRBJ2-1,CASSQTGWGEQFF
-,TRBV20-1,TRBJ2-1,CSARRGGSYNEQFF
few,TRBV3-1,TRBJ1-6,CASSQGRESPLHF
few,TRBV7-2,TRBJ1-4,CASSLNIGAGEEKLFF
-,TRBV4-1,TRBJ1-5,CASSQGSRLLGNQPQHF
-,TRBV7-2,TRBJ2-7,CASSQGQRVHEQYF
-,TRBV7-8,TRBJ2-4,CASSTTRWALTKNIQYF
-,TRBV20-1,TRBJ1-4,CSAYPDREKLFF
few,TRBV10-3,TRBJ2-1,CAISEPESQGYKQFF
many,TRBV6-6,TRBJ2-3,CASRPNTGKTDTQYF
few,TRBV20-1,TRBJ1-5,CSVPRTPTNQPQHF
-,TRBV6-5,TRBJ1-5,CASSYSWGFQPQHF
-,TRBV7-3,TRBJ2-2,CASSLQGTTGELFF
few,TRBV7-3,TRBJ2-3,CASSLNPMGGPDTQYF
-,TRBV10-2,TRBJ2-1,CASSESGLTQFF
-,TRBV11-3,TRBJ2-1,CASSRTLGASNNEQFF
-,TRBV10-3,TRBJ2-1,CATGGANEQFF
many,TRBV4-3,TRBJ2-1,CASSRAELAGNNEQFF
-,TRBV7-8,TRBJ2-2,CASSLGGASQAGELFF
-,TRBV6-5,TRBJ1-5,CASSEGRGVGNQPQHF
once,TRBV5-1,TRBJ1-6,CASSPYGRSSSYNSPLHF
-,TRBV28,TRBJ1-1,CASTPGARTEAFF
-,TRBV5-1,TRBJ2-1,CASTDRGDGNNEQFF
few,TRBV3-1,TRBJ2-1,CASRLAGGSNEQFF
many,TRBV9,TRBJ2-3,CASSLLAGGPTDTQYF
-,TRBV7-3,TRBJ1-1,CASSQGGTRAFF
-,TRBV7-2,TRBJ2-2,CASSLAFGSGELFF
few,TRBV9,TRBJ2-4,CASSGHQGPENIQYF
-,TRBV2,TRBJ2-2,CASAGETGELFF
-,TRBV6-1,TRBJ1-2,CASSAGAYGYTF
-,TRBV20-1,TRBJ1-1,CSAKASAVEAFF
-,TRBV3-1,TRBJ2-3,CASSQIAGAGDTQYF